This T cell receptor beta chain originates from a study of Graves' ophthalmopathy and Graves' hyperthyroidism. Study at large: Prior to any treatment, peripheral blood was collected at the time of initial diagnosis. General study results and limits: Blood repertoires reportedly contained most expanded thyroid clonotypes above 0.001 frequency.

Ophthalmopathy donors were characterized by moderate-to-severe activity, CAS of at least 3, NOSPECS of at least 4, and duration under 3 months. Reliance was placed on clinical symptoms, serum thyroxine, TRAb, thyroid ultrasound and orbital computed tomography for diagnosis. RNA transcripts were the template, and TCR beta CDR3 regions were amplified from them. First-round RT-PCR with HTBI primers preceded a second-round multiplex PCR. Via MiXCR, TCRdb re-called the multiplex PCR reads, giving one row per CDR3 protein. The top ten hold 40% to 55% of the sample, which has 200,000 to 250,000 distinct CDR3 sequences, 45% seen once. With respect to this clonotype: What it recognizes is unknown.

V lost 6 bases and J lost 2; bases outside the gene matches: 4. The CDR3 has 16 amino acids. Germline CDR1 PRHDT, CDR2 FYEKMQ (reference sequence). This chain connects TRBV13 to TRBJ2-7; 16 bases are a match to TRBD2. The source of this sequence is an adult man with Graves' ophthalmopathy. Source material: peripheral blood. CDR3 nucleotides: TGTGCCAGCAGGGCCGGGACTAGCGGGAGGGCCTACGAGCAGTACTTC. Encoded protein: CASRAGTSGRAYEQYF.